This TCR beta chain was recovered during a study of T cells in Graves' hyperthyroidism and ophthalmopathy. Study-wide points: Ophthalmopathy onset followed model prediction by a median roughly 6.5 months.

A remark on this clonotype: Its antigen is undetermined.

Individuals with ophthalmopathy presented a Clinical Activity Score of at least 3, a NOSPECS grade of at least 4 and a duration under 3 months. Germline assignment: CDR1 LGHDT and CDR2 YNNKEL (reference sequence). The CDR3 sequence is 13 residues long. V lost 2 bases, J lost 0 bases, and 3 bases lay in between. The source material, RNA transcripts, was used to amplify TCR beta CDR3 regions. During a first-round RT-PCR of the TCR CDR3, the HTBI primer set was used. MiXCR was run by TCRdb on the multiplex PCR reads, yielding one entry per CDR3 protein. This table holds about 640,000 distinct CDR3 sequences, less than 25% found once.

The sequenced sample consisted of blood. This receptor was taken from a young man with Graves' ophthalmopathy. The chain joins TRBV3-1 to TRBJ2-3; D not certain. This CDR3 is CASSQRSTDTQYF. The DNA of the CDR3 is TGTGCCAGCAGCCAACGCAGCACAGATACGCAGTATTTT.